The 16 T cell receptor gamma chains presented below share a single source sample, sequenced in a study of Vδ1+ human thymocytes. The study, taken as a whole, reports: In the thymus, TRG and TRD repertoires looked highly polyclonal with Gaussian CDR3 lengths.

The template was reverse-transcribed extracted RNA. Multiplex PCR used pooled V-gene forward primers and a constant-region reverse primer to amplify CDR3s. TCRdb reprocessed the multiplex PCR reads through CATT. There are more than 9,000 gamma-chain clones in the sample; around 42% occur only once, and approximately 1.9% lies in the top ten. Their specific antigens are unknown. Sequences were obtained from Vdelta1+ gamma-delta thymocytes from the thymus. Subset: FACS-sorted CD3+ TCRalphabeta- TCRVdelta1+ TCRVdelta2- thymocytes. Receptors were obtained from a boy less than two years old who had congenital heart surgery.

With respect to this clone: Other DNA sequences in this sample translate to the same CDR3. This rearrangement joins TRGV9 to TRGJ1 or TRGJ2. This CDR3 comprises 11 residues. Germline CDR1 and CDR2: GITISATS and ISYDGTV (reference sequence). After removal of 1 base from V and 10 bases from J, the junction contained 4 bases not matched to a gene. The CDR3 DNA reads TGTGCCTTGTGGGAGGTCAGGAAGAAACTCTTT. Translation gives CALWEVRKKLF.

The rearrangement joins TRGV8 to TRGJP1. TCRdb is silent on the J gene; assignment here came from matching the DNA to germline. The CDR3 runs to 15 residues. Trimming took 3 bases from V and 0 from J; bases not matched to a gene: 4. CDR1 is VENAVY and CDR2 is YDSYNSRV in the germline V gene. CDR3 sequence (DNA): TGTGCCACCTGGGATTGTAATACCACTGGTTGGTTCAAGATATTT. Its protein product is CATWDCNTTGWFKIF.

This clone was found once. The chain employs TRGV4 and TRGJ1 or TRGJ2. TCRdb lists no J gene, so it was determined here by aligning the DNA to germline. From germline, CDR1 is EGSTGY and CDR2 YDSYTSSV. Losses at the gene ends were 0 bases for V and 11 bases for J; bases not matched to a gene: 16. This CDR3 has 15 residues. The CDR3 spells CATWDGLLGIKEKLF. CDR3 DNA: TGTGCCACCTGGGATGGGCTCCTAGGGATAAAGGAGAAACTCTTT.

This clone was seen more than once but under ten times. This chain links TRGV9 with TRGJ1 or TRGJ2. J was trimmed by 12 bases and V by 6 bases; bases with no gene match: 17. CDR3 size: 13 residues. Germline V gene data show CDR1 as GITISATS and CDR2 as ISYDGTV (reference sequence). CDR3: CALWTQFGGRKLF. The CDR3 nucleotides read TGTGCCTTGTGGACCCAATTCGGGGGAAGGAAACTCTTT.

The chain recombines TRGV3 with TRGJ1 or TRGJ2. Germline-derived CDR1 and CDR2 are VTNTFY and YDVSTARD (reference sequence). The length of the CDR3 is 13 residues. V trimming: 2 bases; J trimming: 6 bases; junction bases outside the gene matches: 7. Here the CDR3 DNA reads TGTGCCACCTGGGACACTAAATCTTATAAGAAACTCTTT. Translated: CATWDTKSYKKLF.

Comments on this clone: Other DNA sequences in the same sample also yield this CDR3. The chain combines TRGV3 with TRGJ1 or TRGJ2. The J gene is not listed in TCRdb, so it was assigned here from a DNA match to germline. The CDR3 totals 15 residues. After removal of 0 bases from V and 0 bases from J, the junction contained 5 bases not matched to a gene. From germline, CDR1 is VTNTFY and CDR2 YDVSTARD (reference sequence). CDR3: CATWDRPLNYYKKLF. For the CDR3, the DNA is TGTGCCACCTGGGACAGGCCTTTGAATTATTATAAGAAACTCTTT.

About this clone itself: One end of the junction fails to match germline, which may point to a read error. This chain connects TRGV3 to TRGJ1 or TRGJ2. TCRdb leaves out the J gene; it was filled in here by matching the DNA to germline. Germline CDR1 is VTNTFY and CDR2 is YDVSTARD (reference sequence). The CDR3 is 14 amino acids. The CDR3, as DNA: TGTGCCACCTGGGACAGGCGGAATTATTGTAAGAAACTCTTT. Protein sequence: CATWDRRNYCKKLF.

This chain connects TRGV5 to TRGJP1. The CDR3 runs to 15 residues. Germline V CDR1 and CDR2: VINAFY, YDVSNSKD. The junction had 2 bases not matched to a gene; V was cut back by 1 base and J by 0 bases. Here the CDR3 reads CATWDSNTTGWFKIF. The CDR3 DNA is TGTGCCACCTGGGACAGCAATACCACTGGTTGGTTCAAGATATTT.

The chain employs TRGV9 and TRGJ1 or TRGJ2. The CDR3 is 12 residues long. V shed 0 bases, J shed 12 bases, and the junction held 8 bases outside the gene matches. The V gene's germline CDR1 is GITISATS and CDR2 ISYDGTV (reference sequence). As DNA, the CDR3 is TGTGCCTTGTGGGAGGTGCCATCGGTGAAACTCTTT. It codes for CALWEVPSVKLF.

This chain connects TRGV9 to TRGJ1 or TRGJ2. The J gene is absent in TCRdb and was assigned here via DNA matching to germline. Germline CDR1 is GITISATS and CDR2 is ISYDGTV (reference sequence). CDR3 length equals 13 residues. The ends lost 0 bases at V and 11 bases at J; junction bases unmatched: 10. This chain's CDR3 is CALWEVQGGEKLF. The CDR3, as DNA: TGTGCCTTGTGGGAGGTGCAAGGAGGAGAGAAACTCTTT.

This clone was seen a few times. The genes are TRGV4 and TRGJ1 or TRGJ2. CDR1 and CDR2 (germline): EGSTGY, YDSYTSSV. This CDR3 spans 16 amino acids. J gave up 5 bases and V 0 bases, and 13 bases lay outside the gene matches. The CDR3: CATWDGPCSDNYKKLF. CDR3 nucleotides: TGTGCCACCTGGGATGGGCCTTGTTCCGATAATTATAAGAAACTCTTT.

The chain recombines TRGV4 with TRGJ1 or TRGJ2. Assignment of the J gene here rests on matching the DNA to germline, because TCRdb gives none. The germline CDR1 and CDR2 sequences are EGSTGY and YDSYTSSV. This CDR3 has 13 residues. V lost 0 bases, J lost 8 bases, and 7 bases stayed unmatched. CDR3: CATWDGLVDKKLF. DNA for the CDR3: TGTGCCACCTGGGATGGGCTGGTTGATAAGAAACTCTTT.

Only a few counts were recorded for this clone. This chain connects TRGV9 to TRGJ1 or TRGJ2. The CDR3 has 13 residues. Losses at the gene ends were 0 bases for V and 7 bases for J; bases not matched to a gene: 6. Looked up from germline, CDR1 is GITISATS and CDR2 is ISYDGTV (reference sequence). CDR3 coding DNA: TGTGCCTTGTGGGAGGTGCCCAAGTATAAGAAACTCTTT. Protein: CALWEVPKYKKLF.

This clone was seen only a few times. Other DNA sequences within the sample encode an identical CDR3. The chain employs TRGV9 and TRGJ1 or TRGJ2. The CDR3 totals 12 residues. Per germline, CDR1 GITISATS and CDR2 ISYDGTV (reference sequence). The V and J ends lost 3 bases and 3 bases, in that order; junction bases with no gene match: 2. The CDR3 protein is CALWEPYYKKLF. The CDR3, as DNA: TGTGCCTTGTGGGAGCCTTATTATAAGAAACTCTTT.

The sample holds one count of this clone. V is TRGV3 and J is TRGJ1 or TRGJ2. TCRdb supplies no J gene; here it was assigned by aligning the nucleotide sequence to germline. V dropped 0 bases and J dropped 3; count of bases not matched to a gene: 14. Germline-derived CDR1 and CDR2 are VTNTFY and YDVSTARD (reference sequence). The CDR3 covers 17 residues. In nucleotides, the CDR3 is TGTGCCACCTGGGACAGGCCGCCGGATGTTCCTTATTATAAGAAACTCTTT. Protein product: CATWDRPPDVPYYKKLF.

This clone showed up just a few times. The chain recombines TRGV9 with TRGJP2. CDR3 length: 15 amino acids. The V segment lost 0 bases and the J segment 3 bases; nucleotides outside the gene matches: 4. The germline gives CDR1 GITISATS, CDR2 ISYDGTV (reference sequence). The CDR3 protein is CALWEVWGSDWIKTF. The CDR3 DNA follows: TGTGCCTTGTGGGAGGTGTGGGGTAGTGATTGGATCAAGACGTTT.